This note documents a single TCR beta chain sequence. Its antigen is not known. This CDR3 region has 14 residues. Germline values: CDR1 GTSNPN, CDR2 SVGIG (reference sequence). V lost 8 bases, J lost 4 bases, and 13 bases stayed unmatched. The sample belongs to a study of beta chain features in type 1 diabetes. Post-sort purity exceeded 95% for all sorted populations. Expressed TCRB transcripts were sequenced because the isolated RNA had all been reverse transcribed beforehand. Only in-frame clones appear in the TCRdb table, and some are missing; sequencing was by immunoSEQ multiplex PCR. The sample gives 310,000 or so clones, approximately 16% of which show up once; roughly 0.015% is in the top ten. Study results and caveats: Patients with Type 1 diabetes showed moderately but significantly shorter TCRB CDR3s in all four CD4+ subsets. More deletions and fewer insertions at VDJ junctions were seen in type 1 diabetes patients.

Material: naive CD4+ T cells from blood. The receptor was isolated from a man between 18 and 35 years old with type 1 diabetes. The genes are TRBV30 and TRBJ1-1, with 7 positions matching TRBD1. The CDR3 DNA is TGTGCCCGAGATGGGCCCTCAGGGGGCACTGAAGCTTTCTTT. Translated, it gives CARDGPSGGTEAFF. The full variable domain, in which reference TRBV30 and TRBJ1-1 provide the parts outside the CDR3, is SQTIHQWPATLVQPVGSPLSLECTVEGTSNPNLYWYRQAAGRGLQLLFYSVGIGQISSEVPQNLSASRPQDRQFILSSKKLLLSDSGFYLCARDGPSGGTEAFFGQGTRLTVV.